The subject of this entry is one TCR beta chain. As yet, its antigen is unknown. Time point denoted: recipient sample about 28 days before transplant, after cytoreduction. Measured with immunoSEQ multiplex PCR; TCRdb has only the in-frame clones, and not every one. The sample has under 30,000 clones; about 80% are singletons. These data come from a study of T cell clonotyping in hematopoietic cell transplantation. The study, taken as a whole, reports: At the given depth, recipient repertoires were over 95% de novo clonotypes. After transplant, recipient diversity fell while pathologically expanded clonotypes grew through day 180. No sorting was done, leaving CD4 and CD8 contributions mixed.

The V end was cut by 1 base, the J end by 3 bases, with 6 bases between. The CDR3 has 14 amino acids. Germline V gives CDR1 SGHTA, CDR2 FQGTGA. Sequenced material: peripheral blood mononuclear cells, taken before stem cell transplant. The source is a young woman with chronic myeloid leukemia. Some clones in this sample may be carry-over from other donors' samples. This chain connects TRBV7-3 to TRBJ2-2; D gene unclear. CDR3 in DNA: TGTGCCAGCAGCTTAAAACGGGACACCGGGGAGCTGTTTTTT. Amino acids: CASSLKRDTGELFF.